A selection of T cell receptor beta chains follows, all from one sample in a study of T cell responses to AZD1222 COVID-19 vaccine. The table came from immunoSEQ multiplex PCR; TCRdb's copy has only in-frame clones and leaves some out. In the table there are approximately 100,000 clones, around 94% of which are singletons. Sample: peripheral blood, taken on day 0 of AZD1222 vaccination. The receptors shown here come from an adult in good health. CDR3s include the opening cysteine and the closing phenylalanine or tryptophan. A D gene is named only where the DNA matches it firmly. Clone size is stated in some rows and not others, as once, few, many or a class when expanded.

V,size,D,J,CDR3,DNA
TRBV5-3,.,.,TRBJ1-3,CARSSTTSGGNTIYF,TGTGCCAGAAGCTCCACGACCAGTGGAGGAAACACCATATATTTT
TRBV5-1,.,.,TRBJ2-2,CASSFRAPGNTGELFF,TGCGCCAGCAGCTTTCGGGCGCCCGGGAACACCGGGGAGCTGTTTTTT
TRBV5-6,.,.,TRBJ1-2,CASSLATWMDGYTF,TGTGCCAGCAGCTTGGCCACGTGGATGGATGGCTACACCTTC
TRBV11-2,.,.,TRBJ2-7,CASSPPGAPSSYEQYF,TGTGCCAGCAGCCCCCCCGGGGCTCCGAGCTCCTACGAGCAGTACTTC
TRBV11-2,.,.,TRBJ1-2,CASSSPRGGVGYTF,TGTGCCAGCAGCTCCCCACGGGGGGGAGTAGGCTACACCTTC
TRBV13,once,TRBD1,TRBJ1-1,CASSPVGDRGLRTEAFF,TGTGCCAGCAGCCCGGTAGGGGACAGGGGGCTTCGAACTGAAGCTTTCTTT
TRBV5-6,.,.,TRBJ1-1,CASSLQQMITMNTEAFF,TGTGCCAGCAGCTTGCAACAGATGATAACTATGAACACTGAAGCTTTCTTT
TRBV10-3,.,.,TRBJ1-1,CAITNPGVGDTEAFF,TGTGCCATCACCAACCCGGGGGTAGGGGACACTGAAGCTTTCTTT
TRBV12-5,.,.,TRBJ1-1,CASGPDHVAEAFF,TGTGCTAGTGGACCTGACCATGTCGCTGAAGCTTTCTTT
TRBV12-5,.,.,TRBJ2-7,CASGLGAYEQYF,TGTGCTAGTGGACTCGGGGCTTACGAGCAGTACTTC
TRBV18,.,TRBD1,TRBJ2-5,CASSPIQGAGQETQYF,TGTGCCAGCTCACCGATACAGGGGGCAGGGCAAGAGACCCAGTACTTC
TRBV11-2,once,TRBD2,TRBJ2-1,CASSGWGTSGSNNEQFF,TGTGCCAGCAGCGGATGGGGGACTAGCGGGAGCAACAATGAGCAGTTCTTC
TRBV7-9,few,TRBD2,TRBJ2-2,CASSGHWTSGESGGELFF,TGTGCCAGCAGCGGACACTGGACTAGCGGGGAGTCCGGCGGGGAGCTGTTTTTT
TRBV21-1,.,.,TRBJ1-1,CASSKVVEQNTEAFF,TGTGCCAGCAGCAAAGTCGTGGAGCAGAACACTGAAGCTTTCTTT
TRBV4-2,.,TRBD1,TRBJ2-7,CASSQEGSRGYSYEQYF,TGTGCCAGCAGCCAAGAAGGATCCAGGGGGTACTCCTACGAGCAGTACTTC
TRBV7-9,.,.,TRBJ2-1,CASSSRRTDLARNNEQFF,TGTGCCAGCAGCTCGCGACGGACGGATCTAGCCCGAAACAATGAGCAGTTCTTC
TRBV2,once,TRBD1,TRBJ1-2,CASLPGQGVGYGYTF,TGTGCCAGCCTCCCGGGACAGGGAGTGGGATATGGCTACACCTTC
TRBV27,.,.,TRBJ1-5,CASSLSVPGYSNQPQHF,TGTGCCAGCAGTTTATCGGTCCCAGGCTATAGCAATCAGCCCCAGCATTTT
TRBV18,few,TRBD1,TRBJ1-1,CASSQGADTEAFF,TGTGCCAGCTCACAGGGGGCAGACACTGAAGCTTTCTTT
TRBV5-1,once,.,TRBJ2-3,CASSRWAGSPDTQYF,TGCGCCAGCAGCCGGTGGGCGGGCAGCCCAGATACGCAGTATTTT
TRBV28,.,TRBD1,TRBJ1-1,CASSLWGQGIDTEAFF,TGTGCCAGCAGTTTATGGGGACAGGGGATCGACACTGAAGCTTTCTTT
TRBV28,.,.,TRBJ1-5,CASSPQIRDVVLPNQPQHF,TGTGCCAGCAGCCCCCAAATCCGGGACGTCGTTCTTCCCAATCAGCCCCAGCATTTT
TRBV7-4,.,TRBD1,TRBJ1-2,CASSERTGGSEDYGYTF,TGTGCCAGCAGCGAAAGGACAGGGGGCTCCGAGGACTATGGCTACACCTTC
TRBV12-3/TRBV12-4,.,.,TRBJ2-3,CASTLESTDTQYF,TGTGCCAGCACCTTAGAGAGCACAGATACGCAGTATTTT
TRBV6-1,.,TRBD2,TRBJ2-1,CASSDPGLAARGSYNEQFF,TGTGCCAGCAGTGACCCGGGACTAGCGGCCCGGGGTTCCTACAATGAGCAGTTCTTC
TRBV28,.,TRBD1,TRBJ2-7,CASETGDSYEQYF,TGTGCCAGCGAGACAGGGGACTCCTACGAGCAGTACTTC
TRBV10-3,.,.,TRBJ1-1,CAITVDGTEAFF,TGTGCCATCACTGTGGACGGGACTGAAGCTTTCTTT
TRBV7-9,once,.,TRBJ1-3,CASSLLGSRFEGPGNTIYF,TGTGCCAGCAGCTTACTAGGGTCTCGGTTCGAAGGTCCGGGAAACACCATATATTTT
TRBV19,.,.,TRBJ1-1,CASTGNTEAFF,TGTGCCAGTACCGGGAACACTGAAGCTTTCTTT
TRBV3-1/TRBV3-2,few,.,TRBJ2-5,CASSQVGSEETQYF,TGTGCCAGCAGCCAAGTTGGGTCTGAAGAGACCCAGTACTTC
TRBV10-3,.,TRBD1,TRBJ1-4,CAISLEQGSEKLFF,TGTGCCATCAGCCTGGAACAGGGGTCGGAAAAACTGTTTTTT
TRBV11-2,few,.,TRBJ1-4,CASRSTADEKLFF,TGTGCCAGCAGGAGTACGGCGGATGAAAAACTGTTTTTT
TRBV6-5,.,.,TRBJ1-3,CASSSSLGGNTIYF,TGTGCCAGCAGTTCATCCCTAGGAGGAAACACCATATATTTT
TRBV18,few,.,TRBJ1-6,CASSPRYGQNNNSPLHF,TGTGCCAGCTCACCGAGGTATGGACAGAATAATAATTCACCCCTCCACTTT
TRBV19,.,.,TRBJ2-7,CASSIQGGETYEQYF,TGTGCCAGTAGTATTCAAGGCGGGGAAACATACGAGCAGTACTTC
TRBV7-9,.,.,TRBJ2-7,CASSLGAHYEQYF,TGTGCCAGCAGCTTAGGGGCCCACTACGAGCAGTACTTC
TRBV4-3,.,TRBD2,TRBJ2-2,CASSQDRGGNTGELFF,TGCGCCAGCAGCCAAGACCGCGGGGGGAACACCGGGGAGCTGTTTTTT
TRBV10-3,.,TRBD1,TRBJ1-1,CAISQGGDTEAFF,TGTGCCATCAGCCAGGGGGGGGACACTGAAGCTTTCTTT
TRBV4-1,.,TRBD1,TRBJ2-6,CASSLREQGMTGANVLTF,TGCGCCAGCAGCCTAAGGGAACAGGGGATGACTGGGGCCAACGTCCTGACTTTC
TRBV28,.,.,TRBJ2-7,CASTTSGFGEQYF,TGTGCCAGCACCACTTCAGGATTTGGGGAGCAGTACTTC
TRBV7-3,.,TRBD1,TRBJ1-6,CASSSNRGLFSPLHF,TGTGCCAGCAGCTCAAACAGGGGGTTGTTTTCACCCCTCCACTTT
TRBV6-5,.,.,TRBJ2-7,CASSISTANYEQYF,TGTGCCAGCAGCATATCGACAGCCAACTACGAGCAGTACTTC
TRBV7-6,.,.,TRBJ1-1,CASTPGDTEAFF,TGTGCCAGCACCCCTGGGGACACTGAAGCTTTCTTT
TRBV11-3,.,TRBD1,TRBJ1-1,CASSTWDRENTEAFF,TGTGCCAGCAGCACCTGGGACAGGGAGAACACTGAAGCTTTCTTT
TRBV5-1,.,TRBD1,TRBJ1-2,CASSSGQPSGYTF,TGCGCCAGCAGCTCGGGACAGCCAAGTGGCTACACCTTC
TRBV6-5,few,.,TRBJ1-5,CASSRKWGGNQPQHF,TGTGCCAGCAGTCGAAAGTGGGGGGGCAATCAGCCCCAGCATTTT
TRBV28,.,.,TRBJ1-5,CASSLPRGLGNQPQHF,TGTGCCAGCAGTCTCCCACGGGGGCTTGGTAATCAGCCCCAGCATTTT
TRBV7-9,.,TRBD2,TRBJ2-1,CASSSPFGTSGNNEQFF,TGTGCCAGCAGCTCACCTTTCGGGACTAGCGGGAACAATGAGCAGTTCTTC
TRBV4-3,.,TRBD2,TRBJ2-7,CASSQVTPSGVAYEQYF,TGCGCCAGCAGCCAAGTTACCCCTAGCGGGGTCGCCTACGAGCAGTACTTC
TRBV29-1,.,.,TRBJ1-5,CSAQSGGGQPQHF,TGCAGCGCCCAGTCCGGGGGCGGACAGCCCCAGCATTTT
TRBV6-5,.,TRBD1,TRBJ2-7,CASSSDRGGNEQYF,TGTGCCAGCAGTTCGGACAGGGGAGGGAACGAGCAGTACTTC
TRBV27,.,TRBD2,TRBJ2-7,CASSLSSGGYEQYF,TGTGCCAGCAGTTTATCATCGGGGGGCTACGAGCAGTACTTC
TRBV5-6,once,TRBD1,TRBJ2-7,CASSLAGTGVSYEQYF,TGTGCCAGCAGCTTGGCCGGGACAGGGGTTTCCTACGAGCAGTACTTC
TRBV29-1,.,TRBD2,TRBJ2-4,CSVTTSGGNIQYF,TGCAGCGTGACAACTAGCGGGGGAAACATTCAGTACTTC
TRBV11-3,.,TRBD1,TRBJ1-6,CASSRQGDNSPLHF,TGTGCCAGCAGCCGACAGGGAGATAATTCACCCCTCCACTTT
TRBV3-1/TRBV3-2,.,.,TRBJ1-1,CASSQDGNGMNTEAFF,TGTGCCAGCAGCCAAGACGGGAACGGCATGAACACTGAAGCTTTCTTT
TRBV19,once,TRBD2,TRBJ2-7,CASSMASGTYEQYF,TGTGCCAGTAGTATGGCTAGCGGAACCTACGAGCAGTACTTC